Each of the 15 T cell receptor beta chains below was sequenced from the same sample in a study of cytomegalovirus exposure and HLA in healthy donors. The PCR made use of 60 Vbeta and 13 Jbeta primers. TCRdb's copy holds only in-frame clones and misses some; the assay was immunoSEQ multiplex PCR. The repertoire holds roughly 150,000 clones, approximately 83% seen once, with more than 3% in the top ten. Material for sequencing was PBMCs. These receptors all come from a male donor in good health and CMV-seronegative.

This chain joins TRBV9 and TRBJ2-1, with D possibly being TRBD1 (6 bases). This CDR3 region has 16 residues. Germline V CDR1 and CDR2: SGDLS, YYNGEE. Trimming removed 4 bases from V and 8 bases from J, with 22 bases in between. CDR3 loop: CASSPKGDTSPDEQFF. The CDR3 coding sequence is TGTGCCAGCAGCCCCAAGGGGGACACCAGTCCTGATGAGCAGTTCTTC.

The chain joins TRBV7-2 to TRBJ2-7; 9 positions agree with TRBD2. Germline CDR1 and CDR2: SGHTA and FQGNSA. V lost 2 bases to trimming and J lost 5 bases; unmatched junction nucleotides: 4. This CDR3 comprises 14 residues. The CDR3 region is CASSLRAGGDEQYF. CDR3 nucleotides: TGTGCCAGCAGCTTAAGAGCGGGAGGAGACGAGCAGTACTTC.

In this sample, this clone turned up a few times. V usage is TRBV2 and J usage is TRBJ2-7; a possible D gene is TRBD1 (5 bases). Trimming stripped 5 bases from V and 1 base from J, with 9 bases between. CDR3 length: 13 amino acids. Germline V lookup: CDR1 SNHLY, CDR2 FYNNEI. The CDR3 is CASSTGSSYEQYF. The DNA of the CDR3 is TGTGCCAGCAGTACAGGATCGTCCTACGAGCAGTACTTC.

J is TRBJ2-3 and V is TRBV9; 7 bases are shared with TRBD2. Germline CDR1 reads SGDLS; CDR2 reads YYNGEE. With 3 bases clipped from V and 6 bases from J, the junction kept 7 bases outside the gene matches. The CDR3 runs 14 residues. This chain's CDR3 is CASSARLAGDTQYF. In DNA, the CDR3 is TGTGCCAGCAGCGCCCGACTAGCAGGCGATACGCAGTATTTT.

This clone was picked up one time. The rearrangement joins TRBV9 to TRBJ1-3; 8 positions agree with TRBD1. Trimming removed 0 bases from V and 4 bases from J; junction bases left unmatched: 3. Germline V gives CDR1 SGDLS, CDR2 YYNGEE. The CDR3 contains 15 residues. The CDR3 loop is CASSVGQGRGNTIYF. The CDR3 nucleotides read TGTGCCAGCAGCGTAGGACAGGGGAGAGGAAACACCATATATTTT.

This rearrangement joins TRBV29-1 to TRBJ1-1; D not resolved. Trimming took off 7 bases at V and 1 base at J, with 13 bases between the two ends. The CDR3 extends over 13 amino acids. From germline, CDR1 is SQVTM and CDR2 ANQGSEA. CDR3 coding DNA: TGCAGCGCTAGAATTTCCGGGAACACTGAAGCTTTCTTT. It codes for CSARISGNTEAFF.

The chain carries TRBV4-3 and TRBJ2-5; 9 positions match TRBD2. The V and J ends lost 1 base and 5 bases, in that order; junction bases with no gene match: 8. CDR1 and CDR2 from the germline V gene are LGHNA and YSLEER. The CDR3 runs to 16 residues. The CDR3 DNA is TGCGCCAGCAGCCAAGTCAGGGGCGGGAGGGGGGAGACCCAGTACTTC. Its translation: CASSQVRGGRGETQYF.

This rearrangement joins TRBV5-8 to TRBJ1-1, with TRBD1 matching over 8 bases. The CDR3 totals 14 residues. Trimming cost V 4 bases and J 11 bases; bases outside gene matches: 13. Per the germline V gene, CDR1 is SGHTS and CDR2 is YDEGEE. The CDR3 nucleotides are TGTGCCAGCAGCCGGGAAAGGACAGGGCGAGGCGCTTTCTTT. It yields the protein CASSRERTGRGAFF.

The genes are TRBV5-1 and TRBJ1-1; 9 bases line up with TRBD1. Germline assignment: CDR1 SGHRS and CDR2 YFSETQ. The V gene end was trimmed by 1 base and the J gene end by 7 bases; junction bases not matched to a gene: 11. The CDR3 has 16 residues. The CDR3 DNA is TGCGCCAGCAGCTTGCCCAGGGGACAGGGAGGAGGTGAAGCTTTCTTT. It encodes CASSLPRGQGGGEAFF.

The rearrangement uses TRBV9 and TRBJ1-1, with a weak D call TRBD1 (6 bases). This CDR3 has 15 residues. V was clipped by 0 bases and J by 0 bases, with 9 bases between them. Germline assignment: CDR1 SGDLS and CDR2 YYNGEE. The CDR3: CASSVAQGMNTEAFF. CDR3 sequence (DNA): TGTGCCAGCAGCGTAGCGCAGGGGATGAACACTGAAGCTTTCTTT.

The J gene is TRBJ1-6, the V gene TRBV5-4, with D unclear. The CDR3 sequence is 15 residues long. Germline V gene sequence: CDR1 SGHNT, CDR2 YYREEE (reference sequence). The ends were cut back, 2 bases at V and 10 bases at J, with 16 bases in the middle. DNA of the CDR3: TGTGCCAGCAGCTTACGGCCAGACAAAGCCTCACCCCTCCACTTT. It codes for CASSLRPDKASPLHF. Based on the CDR3 plus reference TRBV5-4 and TRBJ1-6, the full variable domain is ETGVTQSPTHLIKTRGQQVTLRCSSQSGHNTVSWYQQALGQGPQFIFQYYREEENGRGNFPPRFSGLQFPNYSSELNVNALELDDSALYLCASSLRPDKASPLHFGNGTRLTVT.

V gene TRBV19 combines with J gene TRBJ1-2, with 8 bases matching TRBD1. V shed 7 bases, J shed 1 base, and the junction held 8 bases outside the gene matches. The CDR3 has 15 amino acids. Germline V lookup: CDR1 LNHDA, CDR2 SQIVND (reference sequence). The CDR3 is CASNKDREVNYGYTF. CDR3 nucleotides: TGTGCCAGTAACAAGGACAGGGAGGTTAACTATGGCTACACCTTC. The variable domain in full, completed from reference TRBV19 and TRBJ1-2, reads DGGITQSPKYLFRKEGQNVTLSCEQNLNHDAMYWYRQDPGQGLRLIYYSQIVNDFQKGDIAEGYSVSREKKESFPLTVTSAQKNPTAFYLCASNKDREVNYGYTFGSGTRLTVV.

V gene TRBV27 combines with J gene TRBJ2-4, with D perhaps matching TRBD1 (6 bases). The V gene lost 2 bases and the J gene lost 6 bases, with 14 bases spanning the gap. Germline assignment: CDR1 MNHEY and CDR2 SMNVEV (reference sequence). This CDR3 is built from 15 residues. The chain's CDR3 is CASSLKGQGINIQYF. In DNA form, the CDR3 reads TGTGCCAGCAGTTTAAAAGGCCAGGGGATAAACATTCAGTACTTC.

The chain links TRBV18 to TRBJ1-3, with D possibly being TRBD1 (6 bases). V dropped 2 bases and J dropped 4 bases, with 9 bases sitting between them. Germline CDR1 KGHSH, CDR2 LQKENI. The CDR3 length is 14 residues. The CDR3 loop is CASSPSGEGNTIYF. DNA for the CDR3: TGTGCCAGCTCACCATCAGGGGAGGGAAACACCATATATTTT.

The CDR3 sequence is CASRGLAGVETQYF. The CDR3 nucleotides are TGTGCCAGCAGAGGACTAGCGGGAGTAGAGACCCAGTACTTC. J is TRBJ2-5 and V is TRBV2, with 13 bases fitting TRBD2. The CDR3 is 14 residues long. In germline, CDR1 is SNHLY, CDR2 FYNNEI. Unmatched junction bases numbered 2, after V lost 6 bases and J lost 4 bases.